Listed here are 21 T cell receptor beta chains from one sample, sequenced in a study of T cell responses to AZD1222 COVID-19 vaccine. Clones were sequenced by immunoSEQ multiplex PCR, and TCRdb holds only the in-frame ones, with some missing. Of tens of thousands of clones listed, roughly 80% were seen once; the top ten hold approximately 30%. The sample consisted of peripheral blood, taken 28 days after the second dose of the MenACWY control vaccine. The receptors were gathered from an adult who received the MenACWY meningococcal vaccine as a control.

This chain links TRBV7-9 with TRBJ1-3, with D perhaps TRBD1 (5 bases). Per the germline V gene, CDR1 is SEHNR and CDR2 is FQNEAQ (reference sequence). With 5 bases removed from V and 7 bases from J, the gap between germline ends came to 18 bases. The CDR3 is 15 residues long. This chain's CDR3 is CASSPGTTKENTIYF. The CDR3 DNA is TGTGCCAGCAGCCCGGGGACCACCAAAGAGAACACCATATATTTT.

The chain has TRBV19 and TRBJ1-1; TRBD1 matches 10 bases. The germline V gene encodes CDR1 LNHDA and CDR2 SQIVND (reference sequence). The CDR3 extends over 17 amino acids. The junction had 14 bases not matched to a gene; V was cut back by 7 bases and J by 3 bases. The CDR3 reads CASTPLGGQGRDTEAFF. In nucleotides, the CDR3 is TGTGCCAGTACCCCCCTGGGGGGACAGGGGCGGGACACTGAAGCTTTCTTT.

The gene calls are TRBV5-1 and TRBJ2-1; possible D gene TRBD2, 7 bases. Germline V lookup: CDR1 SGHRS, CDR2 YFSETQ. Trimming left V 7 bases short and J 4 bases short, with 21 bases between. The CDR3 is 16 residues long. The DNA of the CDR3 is TGCGCCAGCGTACCCCTGGGGGGGCCAGAGTACAATGAGCAGTTCTTC. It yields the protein CASVPLGGPEYNEQFF.

CDR3 protein: CASSQGTGTSTNTGELFF. For the CDR3, the DNA is TGCGCCAGCAGCCAAGGGACCGGGACTAGCACCAACACCGGGGAGCTGTTTTTT. The rearrangement uses TRBV4-1 and TRBJ2-2, with 9 positions matching TRBD2. Germline V gene sequence: CDR1 MGHRA, CDR2 YSYEKL. CDR3 length: 18 residues. V lost 1 base, J lost 2 bases, and 8 bases stayed unmatched.

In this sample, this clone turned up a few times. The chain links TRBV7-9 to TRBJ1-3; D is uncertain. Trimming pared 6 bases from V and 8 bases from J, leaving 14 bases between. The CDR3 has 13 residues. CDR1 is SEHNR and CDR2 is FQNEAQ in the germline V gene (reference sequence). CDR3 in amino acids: CASSKKSADTIYF. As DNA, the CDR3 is TGTGCCAGCAGTAAAAAAAGTGCGGACACCATATATTTT.

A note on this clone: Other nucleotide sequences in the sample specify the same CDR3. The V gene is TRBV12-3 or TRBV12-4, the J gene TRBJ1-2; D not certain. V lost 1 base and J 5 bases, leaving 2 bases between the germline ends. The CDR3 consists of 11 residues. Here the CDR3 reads CASSLGYGYTF. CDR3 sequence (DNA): TGTGCCAGCAGTTTAGGGTATGGCTACACCTTC.

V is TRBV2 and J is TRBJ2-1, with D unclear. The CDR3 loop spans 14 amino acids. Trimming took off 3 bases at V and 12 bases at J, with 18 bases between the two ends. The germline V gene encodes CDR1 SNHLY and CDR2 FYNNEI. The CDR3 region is CASSERSSKLMQFF. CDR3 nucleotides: TGTGCCAGCAGTGAGAGGTCTAGTAAACTAATGCAGTTCTTC.

The CDR3 sequence: CASSNGAMNTEAFF. In DNA, the CDR3 is TGCGCCAGCAGCAATGGGGCGATGAACACTGAAGCTTTCTTT. V usage is TRBV4-1 and J usage is TRBJ1-1; possibly TRBD1 for D (5 bases). The germline gives CDR1 MGHRA, CDR2 YSYEKL. The CDR3 totals 14 residues. The V end lost 5 bases, the J end lost 0 bases, and 10 bases lay between the germline ends.

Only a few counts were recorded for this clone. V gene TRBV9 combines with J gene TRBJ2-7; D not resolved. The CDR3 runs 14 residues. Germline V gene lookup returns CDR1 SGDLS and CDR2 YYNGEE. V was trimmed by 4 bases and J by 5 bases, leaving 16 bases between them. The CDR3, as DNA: TGTGCCAGCAGCCCCCGTTGGGAATCCCACGAGCAGTACTTC. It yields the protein CASSPRWESHEQYF.

The CDR3, as DNA: TGTGCCAGCAGCCGACTAGCGGGGAAGGATACGCAGTATTTT. Residues: CASSRLAGKDTQYF. The chain joins TRBV5-5 to TRBJ2-3; 11 bases align to TRBD2. Germline CDR1 is SGHKS and CDR2 is YYEKEE (reference sequence). V trimming: 4 bases; J trimming: 6 bases; junction bases outside the gene matches: 4. The CDR3 spans 14 residues.

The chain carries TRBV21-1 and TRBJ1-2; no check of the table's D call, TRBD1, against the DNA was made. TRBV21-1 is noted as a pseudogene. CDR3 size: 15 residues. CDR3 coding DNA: TGTGCCAGCAGCAAGGGGACAGGGGGCAACGGTGGCTACACCTTC. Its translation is CASSKGTGGNGGYTF.

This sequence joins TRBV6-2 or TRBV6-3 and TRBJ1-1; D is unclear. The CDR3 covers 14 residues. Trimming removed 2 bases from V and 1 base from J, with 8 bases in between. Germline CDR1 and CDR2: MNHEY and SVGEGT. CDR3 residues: CASSYTPENTEAFF. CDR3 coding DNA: TGTGCCAGCAGTTACACGCCAGAGAACACTGAAGCTTTCTTT.

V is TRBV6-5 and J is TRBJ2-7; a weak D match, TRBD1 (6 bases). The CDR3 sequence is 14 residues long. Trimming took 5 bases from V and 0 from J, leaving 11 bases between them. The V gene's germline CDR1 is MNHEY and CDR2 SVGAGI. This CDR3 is CASSRTDLSYEQYF. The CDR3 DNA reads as TGTGCCAGCAGTAGGACAGATCTCTCCTACGAGCAGTACTTC.

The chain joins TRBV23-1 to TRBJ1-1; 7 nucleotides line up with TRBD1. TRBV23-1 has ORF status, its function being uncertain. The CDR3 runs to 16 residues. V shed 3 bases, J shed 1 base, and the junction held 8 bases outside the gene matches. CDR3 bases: TGCGCCAGCAGTCATTTCCCGGGACAGACGAACACTGAAGCTTTCTTT. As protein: CASSHFPGQTNTEAFF.

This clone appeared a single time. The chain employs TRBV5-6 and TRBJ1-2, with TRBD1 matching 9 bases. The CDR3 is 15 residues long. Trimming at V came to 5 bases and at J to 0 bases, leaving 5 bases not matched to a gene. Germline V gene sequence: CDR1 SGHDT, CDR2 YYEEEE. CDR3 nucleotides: TGTGCCAGCAGGGAAACAGGGGGCTCTAACTATGGCTACACCTTC. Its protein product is CASRETGGSNYGYTF. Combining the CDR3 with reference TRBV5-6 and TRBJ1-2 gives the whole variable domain DAGVTQSPTHLIKTRGQQVTLRCSPKSGHDTVSWYQQALGQGPQFIFQYYEEEERQRGNFPDRFSGHQFPNYSSELNVNALLLGDSALYLCASRETGGSNYGYTFGSGTRLTVV.

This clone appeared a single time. The CDR3 DNA sequence: TGTGCCACCAGCTTTCAATCCGGACGGGTTAATGAAAAACTGTTTTTT. Residues: CATSFQSGRVNEKLFF. The chain employs TRBV15 and TRBJ1-4, with D hard to call. CDR3 length: 16 amino acids. V lost 5 bases and J 4 bases, leaving 17 bases between the germline ends. Germline-derived CDR1 and CDR2 are LNHNV and YYDKDF (reference sequence).

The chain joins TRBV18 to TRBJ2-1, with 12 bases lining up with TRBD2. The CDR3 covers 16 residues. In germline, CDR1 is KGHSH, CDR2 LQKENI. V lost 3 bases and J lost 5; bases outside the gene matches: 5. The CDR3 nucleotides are TGTGCCAGCTCACCGCTAGCGGGAGGGCCCCACAATGAGCAGTTCTTC. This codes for CASSPLAGGPHNEQFF.

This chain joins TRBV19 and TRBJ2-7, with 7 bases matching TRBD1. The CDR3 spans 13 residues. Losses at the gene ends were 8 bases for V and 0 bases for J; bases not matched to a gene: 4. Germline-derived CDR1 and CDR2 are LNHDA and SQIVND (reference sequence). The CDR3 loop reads CASSGQSSYEQYF. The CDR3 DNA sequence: TGTGCCAGTTCGGGACAGAGCTCCTACGAGCAGTACTTC.

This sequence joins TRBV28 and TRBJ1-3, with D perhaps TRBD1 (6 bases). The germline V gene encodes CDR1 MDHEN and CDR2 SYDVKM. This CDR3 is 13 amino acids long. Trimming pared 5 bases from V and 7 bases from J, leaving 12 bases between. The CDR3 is CASSGPGANTIYF. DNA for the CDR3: TGTGCCAGCAGTGGCCCGGGGGCGAACACCATATATTTT.

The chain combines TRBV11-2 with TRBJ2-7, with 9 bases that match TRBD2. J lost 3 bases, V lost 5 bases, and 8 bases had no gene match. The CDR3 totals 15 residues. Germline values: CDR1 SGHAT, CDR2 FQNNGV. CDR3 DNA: TGTGCCAGCAGCCTTACTAGCGGGCAGATCTACGAGCAGTACTTC. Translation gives CASSLTSGQIYEQYF.

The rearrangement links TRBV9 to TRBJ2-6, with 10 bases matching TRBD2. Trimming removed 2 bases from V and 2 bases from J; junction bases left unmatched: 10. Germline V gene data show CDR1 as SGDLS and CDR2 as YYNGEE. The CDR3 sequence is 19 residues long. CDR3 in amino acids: CASSVEGSSGRTGANVLTF. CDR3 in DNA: TGTGCCAGCAGCGTGGAGGGCTCTAGCGGGAGAACTGGGGCCAACGTCCTGACTTTC.